Presented here are 10 T cell receptor beta chains from one specimen sequenced in a study of a mutant IDH1 vaccine in newly diagnosed glioma. Time point specified: week 47, end of study. A 20-mer mutant IDH1 peptide at 300 ug was injected subcutaneously with topical imiquimod. This table comes from immunoSEQ multiplex PCR, and its TCRdb copy is limited to in-frame clones, with some not included. The table has 56,000 or so clones, around three quarters seen once. For these TCRs, the target antigens are not known. Sequenced here: PBMCs, sampled from a glioma patient whose treatment included an IDH1 peptide vaccine. Every receptor here comes from a woman in her thirties or forties with glioma. Some clones in this sample may be carry-over from other donors' samples.

The V call is TRBV13, the J call TRBJ2-5; no reliable D call. The DNA matches TRBJ2-7 better at its end, which makes the J call doubtful. Germline V gives CDR1 PRHDT, CDR2 FYEKMQ (reference sequence). The CDR3 sequence is 13 residues long. The DNA of the CDR3 is TGTGCCAGCAGCCTCGGACGGGCCTACGAGCAGTACTTC. Amino acid sequence: CASSLGRAYEQYF.

The chain combines TRBV2 with TRBJ1-5, with TRBD1 matching over 8 bases. Trimming at V came to 5 bases and at J to 5 bases, leaving 5 bases not matched to a gene. CDR3 size: 14 residues. CDR1 is SNHLY and CDR2 is FYNNEI in the germline V gene. The CDR3 region has the DNA TGTGCCAGCAGTTTGACGACAGGGGATCAGCCCCAGCATTTT. Its translation is CASSLTTGDQPQHF.

The chain combines TRBV7-9 with TRBJ1-1; 9 nucleotides align to TRBD1. Germline CDR1 and CDR2: SEHNR and FQNEAQ (reference sequence). The CDR3 runs to 18 residues. Unmatched junction bases numbered 10, after V lost 2 bases and J lost 0 bases. The CDR3 sequence: CASSLHRGLSKMNTEAFF. DNA for the CDR3: TGTGCCAGCAGCTTACACAGGGGGCTCTCCAAGATGAACACTGAAGCTTTCTTT.

The chain recombines TRBV27 with TRBJ2-7; 8 bases line up with TRBD1. Looked up from germline, CDR1 is MNHEY and CDR2 is SMNVEV (reference sequence). This CDR3 region has 14 residues. V was clipped by 6 bases and J by 1 base; unmatched bases: 5. The DNA for the CDR3 is TGTGCCAGCAGGGGGACAGGAGGTTCCTACGAGCAGTACTTC. Its protein product is CASRGTGGSYEQYF.

This clone was recorded a few times. This chain uses TRBV7-8 with TRBJ1-5; D not certain. The CDR3 length is 14 residues. V lost 1 base and J 0 bases, leaving 4 bases between the germline ends. Germline V gene data show CDR1 as SGHVS and CDR2 as FQNEAQ. CDR3 bases: TGTGCCAGCAGCTTAGAGGGTAGCAATCAGCCCCAGCATTTT. It codes for CASSLEGSNQPQHF.

This clone was observed a handful of times. The V and J genes are TRBV5-1 and TRBJ1-1, with 8 bases lining up with TRBD1. Germline lookup yields CDR1 SGHRS and CDR2 YFSETQ. The CDR3 is made up of 14 amino acids. V dropped 0 bases and J dropped 5; count of bases not matched to a gene: 3. CDR3 sequence: CASSLETGVTEAFF. The DNA for the CDR3 is TGCGCCAGCAGCTTGGAGACAGGGGTGACTGAAGCTTTCTTT. Based on the CDR3 plus reference TRBV5-1 and TRBJ1-1, the full variable domain is KAGVTQTPRYLIKTRGQQVTLSCSPISGHRSVSWYQQTPGQGLQFLFEYFSETQRNKGNFPGRFSGRQFSNSRSEMNVSTLELGDSALYLCASSLETGVTEAFFGQGTRLTVV.

The chain recombines TRBV7-9 with TRBJ1-4; TRBD1 agrees at 7 bases. Per germline, CDR1 SEHNR and CDR2 FQNEAQ (reference sequence). The CDR3 consists of 14 residues. V lost 6 bases, J lost 8 bases, and 9 bases stayed unmatched. CDR3 protein: CASRPTGVGEKLFF. The CDR3 DNA is TGTGCCAGCAGACCAACAGGGGTGGGGGAAAAACTGTTTTTT. The variable domain in full, completed from reference TRBV7-9 and TRBJ1-4, reads DTGVSQNPRHKITKRGQNVTFRCDPISEHNRLYWYRQTLGQGPEFLTYFQNEAQLEKSRLLSDRFSAERPKGSFSTLEIQRTEQGDSAMYLCASRPTGVGEKLFFGSGTQLSVL.

The chain uses TRBV30 and TRBJ1-2, with D perhaps TRBD1 (5 bases). Germline V gene lookup returns CDR1 GTSNPN and CDR2 SVGIG (reference sequence). The CDR3 is made up of 15 amino acids. V was cut by 3 bases and J by 8 bases, with 22 bases left in between. This chain's CDR3 is CAWSPADRIHWGYTF. CDR3 nucleotide sequence: TGTGCCTGGAGCCCCGCCGACAGAATACATTGGGGCTACACCTTC. The variable domain in full, completed from reference TRBV30 and TRBJ1-2, reads SQTIHQWPATLVQPVGSPLSLECTVEGTSNPNLYWYRQAAGRGLQLLFYSVGIGQISSEVPQNLSASRPQDRQFILSSKKLLLSDSGFYLCAWSPADRIHWGYTFGSGTRLTVV.

The V call is TRBV13, the J call TRBJ2-2; 7 bases agree with TRBD2. This CDR3 is 14 amino acids long. The junction had 6 bases not matched to a gene; V was cut back by 6 bases and J by 5 bases. Germline CDR1 reads PRHDT; CDR2 reads FYEKMQ (reference sequence). CDR3 sequence reads: CASRSWGGTGELFF. The CDR3 nucleotides read TGTGCCAGCAGATCGTGGGGGGGGACCGGGGAGCTGTTTTTT.

This chain joins TRBV5-1 and TRBJ1-5, with D possibly TRBD1 on 5 matching bases. Germline V gene sequence: CDR1 SGHRS, CDR2 YFSETQ. This CDR3 has 19 residues. The V end lost 7 bases, the J end lost 1 base, and 27 bases lay between the germline ends. The CDR3 protein is CASFPAVEGRVRSNQPQHF. CDR3 coding DNA: TGCGCCAGCTTTCCGGCGGTCGAGGGGAGGGTCAGGAGCAATCAGCCCCAGCATTTT.